This T cell receptor (beta chain) was profiled in a study of shared clonotypes between healthy human individuals. Repertoires were generated with immunoSEQ multiplex PCR, while TCRdb's copy carries only in-frame clones and drops some. This table has fewer than 650,000 clones, roughly four fifths appearing once. CDR1 SGDLS and CDR2 YYNGEE come from the germline V gene. CDR3 length: 17 amino acids. Losses at the gene ends were 3 bases for V and 4 bases for J; bases not matched to a gene: 9. Adult Caucasians living in Nashville, Tennessee made up all of the donors. Sample: PBMCs. V and J are TRBV9 and TRBJ2-3, with 12 positions matching TRBD2. The origin of this receptor is a woman between 40 and 50 years old in good health. Some clones in this sample may be carry-over from other donors' samples. The CDR3 loop reads CASSAHRLAGDPDTQYF. CDR3 in DNA: TGTGCCAGCAGCGCCCATCGACTAGCGGGAGACCCAGATACGCAGTATTTT. The whole variable domain, remainder taken from reference TRBV9 and TRBJ2-3, is DSGVTQTPKHLITATGQRVTLRCSPRSGDLSVYWYQQSLDQGLQFLIQYYNGEERAKGNILERFSAQQFPDLHSELNLSSLELGDSALYFCASSAHRLAGDPDTQYFGPGTRLTVL.